The 24 T cell receptor beta chains given below trace back to one sample, sequenced in a study of cytomegalovirus exposure and HLA in healthy donors. The PCR employed 60 Vbeta primers together with 13 Jbeta primers. The method was immunoSEQ multiplex PCR; TCRdb's version includes in-frame clones alone and lacks a portion of them. The table records under 200,000 clones, roughly an eighth of them present only once. Specimen: PBMCs. Source of these receptors: a man in his fifties or sixties in good health and CMV-seropositive.

This clone was seen more than once but under ten times. The rearrangement joins TRBV30 to TRBJ2-5, with TRBD1 matching over 7 bases. The end of the DNA fits TRBJ2-7 better, so the J call may be wrong. The CDR3 consists of 13 residues. CDR1 and CDR2 (germline): GTSNPN, SVGIG (reference sequence). The chain's CDR3 is CAWLRDSGYEQYF. CDR3 nucleotide sequence: TGTGCCTGGCTCCGGGACAGTGGATACGAGCAGTACTTC.

The gene calls are TRBV19 and TRBJ2-7; D is possibly TRBD2 (6 bases). The V end was cut by 9 bases, the J end by 0 bases, with 18 bases between. This CDR3 contains 15 residues. CDR1 and CDR2 (germline): LNHDA, SQIVND (reference sequence). CDR3 protein: CASASGGGHSYEQYF. CDR3 DNA: TGTGCCAGCGCCAGTGGGGGAGGACACTCCTACGAGCAGTACTTC.

The sample holds a few counts of this clone. This chain joins TRBV5-1 and TRBJ2-1, with D perhaps matching TRBD1 (6 bases). This CDR3 is built from 15 residues. The V end was cut by 1 base, the J end by 0 bases, with 8 bases between. Germline CDR1 reads SGHRS; CDR2 reads YFSETQ. CDR3 DNA sequence: TGCGCCAGCAGCTTGACAGGGAGCTCCTACAATGAGCAGTTCTTC. It yields the protein CASSLTGSSYNEQFF. Combining the CDR3 with reference TRBV5-1 and TRBJ2-1 gives the whole variable domain KAGVTQTPRYLIKTRGQQVTLSCSPISGHRSVSWYQQTPGQGLQFLFEYFSETQRNKGNFPGRFSGRQFSNSRSEMNVSTLELGDSALYLCASSLTGSSYNEQFFGPGTRLTVL.

The chain links TRBV18 to TRBJ2-2, with unresolved D. In germline, CDR1 is KGHSH, CDR2 LQKENI. The CDR3 consists of 14 residues. V was shortened by 4 bases and J by 0 bases, with 6 bases between the two germline ends. CDR3 region: CASSRHTNTGELFF. The CDR3 region has the DNA TGTGCCAGCTCACGGCACACGAACACCGGGGAGCTGTTTTTT.

Only a few counts were recorded for this clone. The chain has TRBV30 and TRBJ1-1; the D gene is possibly TRBD1 (6 bases). Germline CDR1 is GTSNPN and CDR2 is SVGIG (reference sequence). The V gene lost 5 bases and the J gene lost 1 base, with 11 bases spanning the gap. The CDR3 spans 13 residues. CDR3 protein: CAWGRTENTEAFF. The CDR3 DNA is TGTGCCTGGGGAAGGACAGAGAACACTGAAGCTTTCTTT.

This clone has just a few counts. The rearrangement links TRBV2 to TRBJ1-6; 8 positions match TRBD1. Unmatched junction bases numbered 9, after V lost 7 bases and J lost 7 bases. The CDR3 is 15 residues long. Germline loops: CDR1 SNHLY, CDR2 FYNNEI. CDR3 sequence reads: CASNRRQGWNSPLHF. CDR3 bases: TGTGCCAGCAACCGGAGACAGGGGTGGAATTCACCCCTCCACTTT.

This clone was counted a few times. This chain links TRBV6-1 with TRBJ2-5; TRBD2 aligns across 7 bases. The CDR3 loop spans 12 amino acids. With V trimmed by 6 bases and J by 4 bases, 2 bases remained unmatched. CDR1 is MNHNS, CDR2 SASEGT, per germline. The CDR3: CASRASGETQYF. The CDR3 bases are TGTGCCAGCAGGGCTAGCGGAGAGACCCAGTACTTC.

About this clone itself: Other DNA variants within this sample encode the same CDR3. The chain uses TRBV6-5 and TRBJ2-2; D may be TRBD1 (5 bases). Trimming took off 0 bases at V and 10 bases at J, with 9 bases between the two ends. Germline V gene sequence: CDR1 MNHEY, CDR2 SVGAGI. The CDR3 contains 13 residues. The CDR3 spells CASSYSGVPELFF. CDR3 coding DNA: TGTGCCAGCAGTTACTCAGGGGTGCCGGAGCTGTTTTTT.

This clone has only a few counts. The chain links TRBV25-1 to TRBJ2-3, with 7 bases that match TRBD2. The J segment lost 1 base and the V segment lost 4 bases, leaving 5 bases of the junction unmatched. CDR3 size: 15 residues. Germline values: CDR1 MGHDK, CDR2 SYGVNS. The CDR3 region is CASSGSGSRTDTQYF. DNA for the CDR3: TGTGCCAGCAGTGGTAGCGGGTCCCGCACAGATACGCAGTATTTT.

Only a few counts were recorded for this clone. The CDR3 bases are TGTGCCACATCTGGACAGACAACCGCCGGGGGCTACACCTTC. Translation: CATSGQTTAGGYTF. The chain couples TRBV6-1 to TRBJ1-2; maybe TRBD1 (6 bases). Germline loops: CDR1 MNHNS, CDR2 SASEGT. The CDR3 spans 14 residues. The V gene lost 10 bases and the J gene lost 8 bases, with 23 bases spanning the gap.

V is TRBV9 and J is TRBJ1-2; 8 nucleotides agree with TRBD1. Germline assignment: CDR1 SGDLS and CDR2 YYNGEE. The trim removed 7 bases at V and 8 bases at J, leaving 13 bases unmatched. There are 14 residues in the CDR3. For the CDR3, the DNA is TGTGCCAGCCGCAGGGAAGGACAGGGAAACGGCTACACCTTC. Residues: CASRREGQGNGYTF.

In its sample, this clone was seen a few times. The chain couples TRBV11-3 to TRBJ1-1; perhaps TRBD1 as D (5 bases). The CDR3 has 15 residues. In germline, CDR1 is SGHNT, CDR2 YENEEA. Trimming took off 3 bases at V and 0 bases at J, with 11 bases between the two ends. CDR3 loop: CASSFAGRLNTEAFF. For the CDR3, the DNA is TGTGCCAGCAGCTTCGCGGGACGGTTGAACACTGAAGCTTTCTTT.

This sequence joins TRBV5-6 and TRBJ1-6; D unresolved. Germline-derived CDR1 and CDR2 are SGHDT and YYEEEE. This CDR3 contains 14 residues. The V gene lost 4 bases and the J gene lost 9 bases, with 14 bases spanning the gap. The CDR3, as DNA: TGTGCCAGCAGCCCGGGAACCCCTAGTTCACCCCTCCACTTT. This sequence encodes CASSPGTPSSPLHF. Full variable domain (rest looked up from reference TRBV5-6 and TRBJ1-6): DAGVTQSPTHLIKTRGQQVTLRCSPKSGHDTVSWYQQALGQGPQFIFQYYEEEERQRGNFPDRFSGHQFPNYSSELNVNALLLGDSALYLCASSPGTPSSPLHFGNGTRLTVT.

The chain carries TRBV5-1 and TRBJ2-7; 9 bases are a match to TRBD1. This CDR3 region has 15 residues. In germline, CDR1 is SGHRS, CDR2 YFSETQ. CDR3 residues: CASSFNRGQGGEQYV. CDR3 DNA sequence: TGTGCCAGCAGCTTCAACCGGGGACAGGGCGGCGAGCAGTACGTC.

The rearrangement links TRBV5-1 to TRBJ1-1; tentatively, D is TRBD1 (6 bases). This CDR3 region has 14 residues. V lost 1 base to trimming and J lost 3 bases, with 10 bases between them. Per the germline V gene, CDR1 is SGHRS and CDR2 is YFSETQ. DNA of the CDR3: TGCGCCAGCAGCTTGATCTCAGGGGACACTGAAGCTTTCTTT. Translating gives CASSLISGDTEAFF.

This clone was seen a handful of times. The rearrangement uses TRBV11-3 and TRBJ2-7; a weak D match, TRBD1 (6 bases). This CDR3 has 13 amino acids. Germline CDR1 and CDR2: SGHNT and YENEEA. Trimming left V 2 bases short and J 5 bases short, with 10 bases between. CDR3 residues: CASSLSGVDEQYV. In nucleotides, the CDR3 is TGTGCCAGCAGCTTATCAGGGGTCGACGAGCAGTACGTC.

V is TRBV6-5 and J is TRBJ1-5; tentatively, D is TRBD1 (6 bases). Germline V gene data show CDR1 as MNHEY and CDR2 as SVGAGI. Deletions cut 0 bases from V and 2 bases from J, with 11 bases between. CDR3 length equals 16 residues. The CDR3 region is CASSYSGAGGNQPQHF. CDR3 coding DNA: TGTGCCAGCAGTTACTCTGGGGCAGGGGGCAATCAGCCCCAGCATTTT.

The chain joins TRBV4-3 to TRBJ1-1, with D possibly TRBD1 on 5 matching bases. The CDR3 sequence is 14 residues long. Germline loops: CDR1 LGHNA, CDR2 YSLEER. Trimming pared 4 bases from V and 0 bases from J, leaving 9 bases between. CDR3 nucleotides: TGCGCCAGCAGCCCCCTAGGGGTGAACACTGAAGCTTTCTTT. It codes for CASSPLGVNTEAFF.

The chain carries TRBV7-9 and TRBJ2-7; D is unclear. V shed 0 bases and J shed 1 base, with 10 bases lying between them. The germline gives CDR1 SEHNR, CDR2 FQNEAQ (reference sequence). This CDR3 region has 15 residues. Here the CDR3 DNA reads TGTGCCAGCAGCTTAGCGAGGCAGACGTCCTACGAGCAGTACTTC. Translated, it gives CASSLARQTSYEQYF. The variable domain in full, with the rest retrieved from reference TRBV7-9 and TRBJ2-7, is DTGVSQNPRHKITKRGQNVTFRCDPISEHNRLYWYRQTLGQGPEFLTYFQNEAQLEKSRLLSDRFSAERPKGSFSTLEIQRTEQGDSAMYLCASSLARQTSYEQYFGPGTRLTVT.

The chain recombines TRBV10-1 with TRBJ1-4, with D unclear. V dropped 11 bases and J dropped 8 bases, with 18 bases sitting between them. Germline V gene sequence: CDR1 WNHNN, CDR2 SYGVQD (reference sequence). The CDR3 totals 13 residues. The DNA for the CDR3 is TGCGCCCTACAATGGCGGTCATTCGAAAAACTGTTTTTT. Protein sequence: CALQWRSFEKLFF.

With regard to this clone: One end of the junction fails to match germline, which may point to a read error. This chain links TRBV6-6 with TRBJ1-5; possibly TRBD1 for D (5 bases). This CDR3 region has 14 residues. CDR1 and CDR2 from the germline V gene are MNHNY and SVGAGI (reference sequence). The CDR3 is CATSWGESNQPQHF. The CDR3 coding sequence is TGTGCCACCAGTTGGGGGGAAAGCAATCAGCCCCAGCATTTT.

This chain uses TRBV28 with TRBJ2-5; TRBD1 aligns across 7 bases. V lost 5 bases to trimming and J lost 7 bases; unmatched junction nucleotides: 13. The CDR3 is 15 residues long. CDR1 is MDHEN, CDR2 SYDVKM, per germline. CDR3 sequence: CASSQETGLLGTQYF. CDR3 nucleotide sequence: TGTGCCAGCAGTCAAGAGACAGGGCTCCTAGGGACCCAGTACTTC. The entire variable domain, with the rest obtained from reference TRBV28 and TRBJ2-5, is as follows: DVKVTQSSRYLVKRTGEKVFLECVQDMDHENMFWYRQDPGLGLRLIYFSYDVKMKEKGDIPEGYSVSREKKERFSLILESASTNQTSMYLCASSQETGLLGTQYFGPGTRLLVL.

The rearrangement joins TRBV7-8 to TRBJ1-1; 7 positions match TRBD1. Germline V gene data show CDR1 as SGHVS and CDR2 as FQNEAQ. Losses at the gene ends were 2 bases for V and 0 bases for J; bases not matched to a gene: 6. This CDR3 is 16 amino acids long. Here the CDR3 DNA reads TGTGCCAGCAGCTTATATACAGGGGACGTGAACACTGAAGCTTTCTTT. Encoded protein: CASSLYTGDVNTEAFF.

This clone turned up a few times. The V call is TRBV6-1, the J call TRBJ1-5; D remains unclear. Germline CDR1 and CDR2: MNHNS and SASEGT. The CDR3 consists of 13 residues. With 4 bases removed from V and 5 bases from J, the gap between germline ends came to 9 bases. This chain's CDR3 is CASSGVHDQPQHF. The CDR3, as DNA: TGTGCCAGCAGTGGAGTTCACGATCAGCCCCAGCATTTT.